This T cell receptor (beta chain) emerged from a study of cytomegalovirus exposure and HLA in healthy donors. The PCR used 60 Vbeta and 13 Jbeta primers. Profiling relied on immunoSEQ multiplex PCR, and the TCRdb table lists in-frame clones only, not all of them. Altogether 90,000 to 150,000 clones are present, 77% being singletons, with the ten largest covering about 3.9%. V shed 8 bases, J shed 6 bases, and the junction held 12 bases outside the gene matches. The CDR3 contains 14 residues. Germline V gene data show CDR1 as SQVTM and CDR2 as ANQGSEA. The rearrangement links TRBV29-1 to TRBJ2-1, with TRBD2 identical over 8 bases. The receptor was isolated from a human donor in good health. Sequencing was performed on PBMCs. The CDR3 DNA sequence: TGCAGCTCCCCCCGGGGGGGCGGTGGCAATGAGCAGTTCTTC. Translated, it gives CSSPRGGGGNEQFF.